A selection of T cell receptor beta chains follows, all from one sample in a study of glioma-infiltrating T cells after dendritic cell vaccination. Clones were sequenced by immunoSEQ multiplex PCR, and TCRdb holds only the in-frame ones, with some missing. The sample comprises tens of thousands of clones, approximately 81% of which are singletons, and about 8.5% rests with the top ten. The sample was blood, taken after dendritic cell vaccination. These receptors were obtained from a human donor with glioblastoma. Each CDR3 is given with its conserved first and last residue. Fields, in order: V gene, J gene, clone size, CDR3 protein. The size entry is marked missing in some rows and otherwise reads once, few, many or a size class.

V: TRBV28
J: TRBJ2-7
size: NA
CDR3: CASSQVAGRYEQYF

V: TRBV2
J: TRBJ1-5
size: NA
CDR3: CASSERFAGSNQPQHF

V: TRBV7-2
J: TRBJ2-5
size: NA
CDR3: CASSSAFLAGGAETQYF

V: TRBV13
J: TRBJ2-7
size: once
CDR3: CASSLGRGGFQQYF

V: TRBV4-1
J: TRBJ2-1
size: NA
CDR3: CASSQVLIVAGNEQFF

V: TRBV9
J: TRBJ2-3
size: NA
CDR3: CASSPRQGQDTDTQYF

V: TRBV2
J: TRBJ2-1
size: few
CDR3: CASSRRGSNNEQFF

V: TRBV29-1
J: TRBJ2-7
size: NA
CDR3: CSAGTSGTYEQYF

V: TRBV29-1
J: TRBJ2-2
size: NA
CDR3: CSVETDRGLNTGELFF

V: TRBV4-1
J: TRBJ2-3
size: NA
CDR3: CASSQDSAGSTDTQYF

V: TRBV18
J: TRBJ1-3
size: NA
CDR3: CASSRTPLTDSGNTIYF

V: TRBV6-1
J: TRBJ2-3
size: NA
CDR3: CASSDLGQPSTDTQYF

V: TRBV30
J: TRBJ2-7
size: NA
CDR3: CAWSRASGIGTTGEQYF

V: TRBV28
J: TRBJ2-7
size: NA
CDR3: CLRPYREVVYEQYF

V: TRBV19
J: TRBJ1-3
size: NA
CDR3: CASNDPGQGFLSGNTIYF